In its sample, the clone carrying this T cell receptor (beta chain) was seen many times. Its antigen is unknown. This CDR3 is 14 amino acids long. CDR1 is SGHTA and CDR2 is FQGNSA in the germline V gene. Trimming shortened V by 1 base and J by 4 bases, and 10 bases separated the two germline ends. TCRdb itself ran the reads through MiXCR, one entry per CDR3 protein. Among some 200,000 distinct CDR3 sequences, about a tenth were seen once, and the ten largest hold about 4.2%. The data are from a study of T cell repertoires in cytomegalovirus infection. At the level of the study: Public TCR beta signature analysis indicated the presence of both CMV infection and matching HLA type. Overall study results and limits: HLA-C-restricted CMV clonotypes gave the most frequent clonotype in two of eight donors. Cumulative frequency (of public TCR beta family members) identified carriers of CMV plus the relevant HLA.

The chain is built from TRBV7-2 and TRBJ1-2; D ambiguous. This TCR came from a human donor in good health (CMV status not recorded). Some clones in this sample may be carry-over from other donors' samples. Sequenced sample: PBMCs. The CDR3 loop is CASSLVRSGYGYTF. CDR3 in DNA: TGTGCCAGCAGCTTAGTCCGGTCAGGCTATGGCTACACCTTC.